This T cell receptor (beta chain) was identified in a study of blood T cell repertoires in COVID-19. Study processing details: Reference gene primers were amplified, and this amplification served to estimate nucleated cell counts. Produced via immunoSEQ multiplex PCR; TCRdb's table is partial and in-frame only. The D gene and trimming were derived from the DNA, and the V and J assignments and clone size from that table. The sample holds over 75,000 clones; roughly 79% are singletons and the top ten take approximately 15%. This receptor was taken from a human donor in a cohort sampled during active COVID-19. Sequenced input: peripheral blood.

The CDR3 DNA reads as TGTGCCAGCAGCTTAGAGCGCCCCAACACTGAAGCTTTCTTT. Translating gives CASSLERPNTEAFF. The genes are TRBV7-9 and TRBJ1-1; D is ambiguous. In germline, CDR1 is SEHNR, CDR2 FQNEAQ (reference sequence). The CDR3 spans 14 residues. The V end lost 1 base, the J end lost 2 bases, and 8 bases lay between the germline ends. Full variable domain (outside the CDR3, taken from reference TRBV7-9 and TRBJ1-1): DTGVSQNPRHKITKRGQNVTFRCDPISEHNRLYWYRQTLGQGPEFLTYFQNEAQLEKSRLLSDRFSAERPKGSFSTLEIQRTEQGDSAMYLCASSLERPNTEAFFGQGTRLTVV.